The clone carrying this T cell receptor beta chain has only a few counts. Its antigen is as yet unknown. The TCR beta cDNA libraries contained unique molecular identifiers. Between roughly 0.9 and 11 million T cells gave rise to around 500,000 cDNA molecules. TCRdb called the PCR reads again in MiXCR, with one record for every CDR3 protein. The sample carries roughly 620,000 distinct CDR3 sequences, around 44% recorded once. The sample belongs to a study of post-analysis software for immune sequencing data. Study information: The disease courses spanned relapsing-remitting, secondary progressive and progressive-relapsing forms of multiple sclerosis.

Germline CDR1 MGHRA, CDR2 YSYEKL. CDR3 length: 15 amino acids. V was clipped by 3 bases and J by 2 bases; unmatched bases: 5. Study-level points and caveats: Normalized Chao1 diversity was significantly reduced in patients versus controls. Roughly 5 TRBV segments (TRBV5-6, TRBV5-1 and TRBV20-1 among them) occurred more frequently in patients than in controls.

The sequenced material came from blood. The V call is TRBV4-1, the J call TRBJ2-7, with 9 bases matching TRBD2. The origin of this receptor is a girl aged 5-17 years with multiple sclerosis. In DNA form, the CDR3 reads TGCGCCAGCAGCCACCCAGCGGGGGGAACCTACGAGCAGTACTTC. The encoded protein is CASSHPAGGTYEQYF.